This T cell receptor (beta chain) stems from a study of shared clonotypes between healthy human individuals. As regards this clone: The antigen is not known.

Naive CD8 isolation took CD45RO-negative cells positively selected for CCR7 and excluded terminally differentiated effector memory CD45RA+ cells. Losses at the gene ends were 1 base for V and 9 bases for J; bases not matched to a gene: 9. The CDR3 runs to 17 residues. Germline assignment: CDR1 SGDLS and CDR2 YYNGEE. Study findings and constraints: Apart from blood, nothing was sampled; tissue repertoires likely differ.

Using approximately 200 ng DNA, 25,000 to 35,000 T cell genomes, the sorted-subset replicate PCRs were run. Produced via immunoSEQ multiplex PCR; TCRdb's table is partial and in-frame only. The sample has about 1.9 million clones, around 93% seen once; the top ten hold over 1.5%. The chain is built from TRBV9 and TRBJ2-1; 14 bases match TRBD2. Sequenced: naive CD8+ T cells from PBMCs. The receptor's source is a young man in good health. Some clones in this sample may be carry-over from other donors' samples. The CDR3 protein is CASSVSGTSGSLTEQFF. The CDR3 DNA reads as TGTGCCAGCAGCGTATCCGGGACTAGCGGGAGTCTGACTGAGCAGTTCTTC.